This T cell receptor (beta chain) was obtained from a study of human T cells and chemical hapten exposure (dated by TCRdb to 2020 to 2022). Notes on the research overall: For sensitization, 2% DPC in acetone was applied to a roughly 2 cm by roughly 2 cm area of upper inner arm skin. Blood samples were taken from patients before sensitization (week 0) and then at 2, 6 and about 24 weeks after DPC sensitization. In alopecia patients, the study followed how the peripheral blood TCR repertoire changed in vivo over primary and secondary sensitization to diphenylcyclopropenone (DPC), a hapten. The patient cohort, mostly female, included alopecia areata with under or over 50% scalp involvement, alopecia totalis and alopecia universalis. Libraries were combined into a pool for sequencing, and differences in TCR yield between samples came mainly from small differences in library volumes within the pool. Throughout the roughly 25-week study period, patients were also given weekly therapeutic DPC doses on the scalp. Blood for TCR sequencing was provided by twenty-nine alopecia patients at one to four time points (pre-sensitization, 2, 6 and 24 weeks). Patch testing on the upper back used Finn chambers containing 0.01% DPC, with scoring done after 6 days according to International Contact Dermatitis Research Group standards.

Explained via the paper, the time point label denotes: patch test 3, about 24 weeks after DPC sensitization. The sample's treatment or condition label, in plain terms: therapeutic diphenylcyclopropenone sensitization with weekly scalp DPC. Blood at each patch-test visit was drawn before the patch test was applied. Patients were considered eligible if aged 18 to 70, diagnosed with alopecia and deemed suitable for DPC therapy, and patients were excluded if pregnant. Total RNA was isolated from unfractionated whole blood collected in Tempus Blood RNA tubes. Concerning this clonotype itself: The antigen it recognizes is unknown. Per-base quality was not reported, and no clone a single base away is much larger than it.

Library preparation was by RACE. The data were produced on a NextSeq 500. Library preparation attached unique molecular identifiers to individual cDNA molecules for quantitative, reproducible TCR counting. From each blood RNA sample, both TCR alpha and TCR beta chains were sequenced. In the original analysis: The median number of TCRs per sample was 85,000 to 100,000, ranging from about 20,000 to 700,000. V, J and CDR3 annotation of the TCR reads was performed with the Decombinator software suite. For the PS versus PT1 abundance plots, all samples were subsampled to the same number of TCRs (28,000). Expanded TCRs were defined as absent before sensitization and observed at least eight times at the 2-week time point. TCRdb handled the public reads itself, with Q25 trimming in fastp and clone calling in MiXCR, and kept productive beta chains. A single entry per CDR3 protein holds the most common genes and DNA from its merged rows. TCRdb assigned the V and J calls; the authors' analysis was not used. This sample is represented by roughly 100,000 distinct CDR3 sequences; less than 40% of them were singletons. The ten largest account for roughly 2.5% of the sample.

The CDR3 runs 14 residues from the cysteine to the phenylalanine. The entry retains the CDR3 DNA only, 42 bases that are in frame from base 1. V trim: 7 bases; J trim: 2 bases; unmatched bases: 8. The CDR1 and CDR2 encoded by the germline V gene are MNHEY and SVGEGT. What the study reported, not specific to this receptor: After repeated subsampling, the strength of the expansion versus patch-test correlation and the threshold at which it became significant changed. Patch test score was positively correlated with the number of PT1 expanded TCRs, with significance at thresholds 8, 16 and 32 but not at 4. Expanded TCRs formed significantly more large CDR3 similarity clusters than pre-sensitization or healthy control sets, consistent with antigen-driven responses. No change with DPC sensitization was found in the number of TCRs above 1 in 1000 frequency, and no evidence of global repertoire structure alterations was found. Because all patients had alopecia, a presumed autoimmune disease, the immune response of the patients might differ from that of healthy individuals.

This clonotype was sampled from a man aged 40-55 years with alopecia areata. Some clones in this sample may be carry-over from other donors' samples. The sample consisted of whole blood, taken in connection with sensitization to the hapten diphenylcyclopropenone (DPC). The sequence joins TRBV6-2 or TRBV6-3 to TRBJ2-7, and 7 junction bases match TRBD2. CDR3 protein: CASKDPGLPYEQYF. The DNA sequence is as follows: TGTGCCAGCAAAGACCCGGGACTACCCTACGAGCAGTACTTC.